This TCR beta chain derives from a study of technical replicates of blood from a few donors (dated by TCRdb to the late 2010s). Libraries were made using the immunoSEQ multiplex PCR assay. TCRdb holds this immuneACCESS table with in-frame rearrangements only. Some clones are missing; in checked studies, unresolved V genes explain under half, and the rest has no known cause. This sample is represented by about 84,000 clones; approximately 93% of them were singletons. The top ten clonotypes cover under 0.3% of the sample. On this clone: What antigen it recognizes has not been identified. No much larger clonotype is one base removed from it; base qualities were not supplied.

This TCR came from a human donor in good health. The sequenced sample consisted of T cells isolated from PBMCs.

This receptor has the CDR3 CASSQPDRLNSPLHF. The nucleotide sequence reads TGCGCCAGCAGCCAACCCGACAGACTTAATTCACCCCTCCACTTT. The sequence links TRBV4-1 to TRBJ1-6; the D gene is possibly TRBD1, with 5 bases matching. Counted from cysteine to phenylalanine, this CDR3 has 15 amino acids. Kept here is only the CDR3 DNA, which spans 45 bases and is read in frame from base 1. Based on the germline V gene, the CDR1 and CDR2 sequences are MGHRA and YSYEKL. V sheds 2 bases and J sheds 6 bases, leaving 11 bases between their ends.